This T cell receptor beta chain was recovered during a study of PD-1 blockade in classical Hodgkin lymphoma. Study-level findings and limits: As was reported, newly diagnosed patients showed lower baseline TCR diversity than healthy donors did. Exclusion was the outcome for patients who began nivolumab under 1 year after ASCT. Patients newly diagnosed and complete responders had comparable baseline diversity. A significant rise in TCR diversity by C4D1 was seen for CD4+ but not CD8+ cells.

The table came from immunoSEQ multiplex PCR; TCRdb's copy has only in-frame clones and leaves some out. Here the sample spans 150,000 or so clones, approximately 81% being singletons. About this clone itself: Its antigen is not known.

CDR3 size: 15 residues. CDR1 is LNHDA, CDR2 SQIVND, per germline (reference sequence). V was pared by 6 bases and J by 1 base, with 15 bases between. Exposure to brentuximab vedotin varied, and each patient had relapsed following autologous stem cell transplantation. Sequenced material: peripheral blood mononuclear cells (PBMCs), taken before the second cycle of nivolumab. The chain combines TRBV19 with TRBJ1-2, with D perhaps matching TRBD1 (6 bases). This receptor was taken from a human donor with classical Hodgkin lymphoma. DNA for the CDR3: TGTGCCAGTAGGACAGGAGAATTTTATAACTATGGCTACACCTTC. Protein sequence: CASRTGEFYNYGYTF.